This T cell receptor beta chain was recovered during a study of T cell responses to AZD1222 COVID-19 vaccine. This CDR3 comprises 17 residues. The germline V gene encodes CDR1 MNHNS and CDR2 SASEGT. Data came from immunoSEQ multiplex PCR; TCRdb stores just in-frame clones and leaves some out. The sample has around 170,000 clones, roughly 90% seen once. In regard to this clone: At one of its ends the junction is not consistent with the germline gene, which may arise from a read error.

The source of this sequence is an adult in good health. The sequenced sample was peripheral blood, obtained on day 0 of AZD1222 vaccination. V and J are TRBV6-1 and TRBJ2-5; D gene uncertain. CDR3 protein: CASSEAHIGNTQETQYF. In DNA, the CDR3 is TGTGCTAGCAGTGAAGCGCATATAGGGAACACCCAAGAGACCCAGTACTTC.